The 20 T cell receptor beta chains listed next were all sequenced from one sample in a study of human T cells and chemical hapten exposure. This sample's time point: patch test 1, 2 weeks after DPC sensitization. Stated treatment: therapeutic diphenylcyclopropenone sensitization with weekly scalp DPC. MiXCR, applied by TCRdb to the RACE reads, yields one record per CDR3 protein. The sample consists of under 450,000 distinct CDR3 sequences, more than 4.5% of them appearing once. This material consisted of whole blood, taken in connection with sensitization to the hapten diphenylcyclopropenone (DPC). The origin of the receptors is a woman between 50 and 59 years old with alopecia areata. Some clones in this sample may be carry-over from other donors' samples.

This clonotype was detected many times. The DNA for the CDR3 is TGCAGCGGCGGAGCCGGCTCTGAAGCTTTCTTT. It yields the protein CSGGAGSEAFF. The rearrangement uses TRBV29-1 and TRBJ1-1, with D unclear. From germline, CDR1 is SQVTM and CDR2 ANQGSEA. CDR3 length: 11 amino acids. The V and J ends lost 7 bases and 6 bases respectively, with 12 bases between them.

This clonotype was observed many times. The chain couples TRBV24-1 to TRBJ2-1; 9 positions agree with TRBD2. The CDR3 length is 18 residues. The V gene's germline CDR1 is KGHDR and CDR2 SFDVKD. The junction had 7 bases not matched to a gene; V was cut back by 0 bases and J by 2 bases. For the CDR3, the DNA is TGTGCCACCAGTGATTTGAAATCGGTAGCGGGGGCCTACAATGAGCAGTTCTTC. Residues: CATSDLKSVAGAYNEQFF.

This clonotype was recorded many times. This chain links TRBV7-8 with TRBJ1-1, with unresolved D. V dropped 5 bases and J dropped 1 base, with 8 bases sitting between them. The CDR3 loop spans 13 amino acids. Germline loops: CDR1 SGHVS, CDR2 FQNEAQ. Here the CDR3 reads CASSQQSNTEAFF. CDR3 DNA: TGTGCCAGCAGCCAACAGTCGAACACTGAAGCTTTCTTT.

This clonotype was counted ten times or more. This rearrangement joins TRBV29-1 to TRBJ2-5; TRBD1 agrees at 7 bases. After removal of 7 bases from V and 1 base from J, the junction contained 12 bases not matched to a gene. This CDR3 has 15 residues. Germline V gene data show CDR1 as SQVTM and CDR2 as ANQGSEA. CDR3 in amino acids: CSAEGTAQGQETQYF. The CDR3, as DNA: TGCAGCGCCGAGGGGACAGCACAAGGCCAAGAGACCCAGTACTTC.

In its sample, this clonotype was seen many times. The chain joins TRBV12-3 or TRBV12-4 to TRBJ1-1; unclear D gene. The CDR3 totals 12 residues. The V end was cut by 3 bases, the J end by 3 bases, with 5 bases between. CDR3 residues: CASSFAYTEAFF. CDR3 nucleotides: TGTGCCAGCAGTTTTGCGTACACTGAAGCTTTCTTT.

The sample holds many counts of this clonotype. V usage is TRBV21-1 and J usage is TRBJ2-5; the D call TRBD2 from the table was never checked on the DNA. TRBV21-1 is an annotated pseudogene. The CDR3 is 17 residues long. Here the CDR3 reads CASSKEDSASGGGPQYF. For the CDR3, the DNA is TGTGCCAGCAGCAAAGAGGATTCGGCTAGCGGGGGGGGGCCCCAGTACTTC.

The table lists this clonotype with many counts. The chain recombines TRBV12-3 or TRBV12-4 with TRBJ2-2; the D gene is possibly TRBD1 (6 bases). Trimming pared 0 bases from V and 4 bases from J, leaving 12 bases between. The CDR3 has 16 amino acids. The CDR3, as DNA: TGTGCCAGCAGTTTAGCCTCCGGGACACTCACCGGGGAGCTGTTTTTT. Translating it yields CASSLASGTLTGELFF.

The rearrangement uses TRBV12-3 or TRBV12-4 and TRBJ1-5; D not certain. Deletions cut 5 bases from V and 5 bases from J, with 10 bases between. The CDR3 length is 13 residues. The CDR3 protein is CASSPRGDQPQHF. The CDR3 coding sequence is TGTGCCAGCAGTCCCCGGGGTGATCAGCCCCAGCATTTT.

In this sample, this clonotype turned up a few times. The chain carries TRBV4-3 and TRBJ2-1; the D is unclear. The CDR3 is 15 amino acids. V lost 2 bases and J lost 4, with 12 bases in between. Germline values: CDR1 LGHNA, CDR2 YSLEER. This CDR3 reads CASSQIASLYNEQFF. CDR3 DNA: TGCGCCAGCAGCCAAATCGCGTCCCTGTACAATGAGCAGTTCTTC.

This clonotype was seen many times. The chain links TRBV9 to TRBJ2-3; 9 nucleotides line up with TRBD1. CDR1 and CDR2 (germline): SGDLS, YYNGEE. The CDR3 runs to 20 residues. The V segment lost 4 bases and the J segment 5 bases; nucleotides outside the gene matches: 23. The CDR3 DNA sequence: TGTGCCAGCAGCCTTAGGTCCCATTTCTTAACAGGGGGCAATGAAGATACGCAGTATTTT. This codes for CASSLRSHFLTGGNEDTQYF.

This clonotype was seen more than once but under ten times. The genes are TRBV19 and TRBJ2-1; D is perhaps TRBD2 (7 bases). CDR1 is LNHDA, CDR2 SQIVND, per germline (reference sequence). Trimming left V 6 bases short and J 2 bases short, with 14 bases between. The length of the CDR3 is 15 residues. The CDR3 is CASRGGAGPYNEQFF. The CDR3 DNA sequence: TGTGCCAGTAGAGGGGGGGCAGGGCCCTACAATGAGCAGTTCTTC.

In this sample, this clonotype turned up a few times. The rearrangement joins TRBV15 to TRBJ1-1; 9 nucleotides agree with TRBD1. This CDR3 is built from 14 residues. CDR1 is LNHNV, CDR2 YYDKDF, per germline (reference sequence). V lost 3 bases, J lost 7 bases, and 6 bases stayed unmatched. CDR3 DNA: TGTGCCACCAGCAGTAAACAGGGGGCTGTTGAAGCTTTCTTT. The encoded protein is CATSSKQGAVEAFF.

This clonotype appeared many times. This chain joins TRBV28 and TRBJ2-1; possibly TRBD1 or TRBD2 for D (6 bases each). This CDR3 is 15 amino acids long. CDR1 is MDHEN, CDR2 SYDVKM, per germline. The V and J ends lost 7 bases and 1 base respectively, with 14 bases between them. Here the CDR3 DNA reads TGTGCCAGCACAAAGGGGGGTGGGTCCTACAATGAGCAGTTCTTC. Translated: CASTKGGGSYNEQFF.

This clonotype was detected ten times or more. The rearrangement joins TRBV6-6 to TRBJ2-7, with no clear D. Germline lookup yields CDR1 MNHNY and CDR2 SVGAGI (reference sequence). This CDR3 region has 12 residues. Trimming took 5 bases from V and 3 from J, leaving 8 bases between them. The DNA for the CDR3 is TGTGCCAGCAGTCTACAAAGCTACGAGCAGTACTTC. This gives the protein CASSLQSYEQYF.

V and J are TRBV20-1 and TRBJ2-5, with a possible D match to TRBD1 (5 bases). With 7 bases removed from V and 5 bases from J, the gap between germline ends came to 17 bases. Germline assignment: CDR1 DFQATT and CDR2 SNEGSKA (reference sequence). The CDR3 runs to 13 residues. The CDR3 loop reads CSGQGPRYETQYF. The CDR3 DNA reads TGCAGTGGCCAGGGTCCCCGGTATGAGACCCAGTACTTC.

This clonotype was counted many times. At one end, the junction sequence differs from germline, possibly due to a read error. This chain uses TRBV19 with TRBJ2-5, with no clear D. In germline, CDR1 is LNHDA, CDR2 SQIVND (reference sequence). This CDR3 comprises 13 residues. CDR3 DNA sequence: TGTGCCAGTAGTTGGACGTTACAAGGGACCCAGTACTTC. It specifies CASSWTLQGTQYF.

Ten or more counts support this clonotype. The junction and the germline gene differ at one end; a read error may be behind it. J is TRBJ2-1 and V is TRBV9; 7 bases are shared with TRBD2. Germline loops: CDR1 SGDLS, CDR2 YYNGEE. There are 14 residues in the CDR3. In nucleotides, the CDR3 is TGTGCCAGCAGCGTAGCTACGGCGGGGAGGGCTAAAGCCTTC. This sequence encodes CASSVATAGRAKAF.

This clonotype showed up many times. The chain uses TRBV12-3 or TRBV12-4 and TRBJ1-2; D ambiguous. The V end was cut by 7 bases, the J end by 3 bases, with 9 bases between. This CDR3 contains 12 residues. The CDR3 DNA sequence: TGTGCCAGCACTCCCGGGGACTATGGCTACACCTTC. Its translation: CASTPGDYGYTF.

The chain couples TRBV10-3 to TRBJ2-1; D gene ambiguous. Germline V lookup: CDR1 ENHRY, CDR2 SYGVKD. Trimming removed 4 bases from V and 5 bases from J, with 12 bases in between. The CDR3 consists of 14 residues. The CDR3 sequence: CAISADVSNNEQFF. DNA for the CDR3: TGTGCCATCAGTGCGGACGTGTCGAACAATGAGCAGTTCTTC.

The chain has TRBV6-5 and TRBJ2-1, with 13 bases fitting TRBD2. V trimming: 0 bases; J trimming: 4 bases; junction bases outside the gene matches: 9. This CDR3 comprises 19 residues. Germline assignment: CDR1 MNHEY and CDR2 SVGAGI. The CDR3 DNA reads TGTGCCAGCAGTTACTCGGACCTTATACTAGCGGGGGGGTACAATGAGCAGTTCTTC. It encodes CASSYSDLILAGGYNEQFF.